These T cell receptor beta chains were read from a single sample in a study of cytomegalovirus exposure and HLA in healthy donors. Here immunoSEQ multiplex PCR was the method, and the copy in TCRdb shows in-frame clones only, minus some. The table has 250,000 to 350,000 clones, under 90% seen once. The material sequenced was PBMCs. The receptors were sampled from a girl aged 2-10 years in good health and CMV-seronegative. Each CDR3 is given with its conserved first and last residue. Clone sizes are given selectively: once, few, many, or a class where the clone is expanded.

j_gene: TRBJ1-5
v_gene: TRBV4-1
abundance: -
CDR3aa: CASSPQVGQQNQPQHF

j_gene: TRBJ1-6
v_gene: TRBV2
abundance: -
CDR3aa: CARGQGLINSPLHF

j_gene: TRBJ1-2
v_gene: TRBV28
abundance: -
CDR3aa: CASRTTGDGNYGYTF

j_gene: TRBJ2-6
v_gene: TRBV7-9
abundance: once
CDR3aa: CASSFGTGSSSGANVLTF

j_gene: TRBJ2-7
v_gene: TRBV4-1
abundance: -
CDR3aa: CASSQQAGVNEQYF

j_gene: TRBJ2-3
v_gene: TRBV30
abundance: -
CDR3aa: CAWRIGAHTQYF

j_gene: TRBJ2-5
v_gene: TRBV5-1
abundance: -
CDR3aa: CASSFGDTQETQYF

j_gene: TRBJ2-1
v_gene: TRBV5-6
abundance: -
CDR3aa: CASNSNPRAPPEQFF

j_gene: TRBJ1-5
v_gene: TRBV30
abundance: -
CDR3aa: CAWSPDRGNQPQHF

j_gene: TRBJ2-1
v_gene: TRBV2
abundance: -
CDR3aa: CASKLQGPSNEQFF

j_gene: TRBJ2-1
v_gene: TRBV11-2
abundance: -
CDR3aa: CASSLDLGSASREQFF

j_gene: TRBJ1-1
v_gene: TRBV5-4
abundance: -
CDR3aa: CASSSLVNTEAFF

j_gene: TRBJ1-2
v_gene: TRBV9
abundance: few
CDR3aa: CASSVGAINYGYTF

j_gene: TRBJ2-1
v_gene: TRBV27
abundance: few
CDR3aa: CASSPSGSNEQFF

j_gene: TRBJ2-1
v_gene: TRBV7-3
abundance: -
CDR3aa: CASSTGTSEYNEQFF

j_gene: TRBJ2-3
v_gene: TRBV11-1
abundance: -
CDR3aa: CASSPGQGTTDTQYF

j_gene: TRBJ2-5
v_gene: TRBV6-5
abundance: -
CDR3aa: CASSYWPKNPETQYF

j_gene: TRBJ2-2
v_gene: TRBV30
abundance: -
CDR3aa: CAWSPYYRVAGGRNTGELFF

j_gene: TRBJ1-6
v_gene: TRBV6-5
abundance: -
CDR3aa: CASRTSNSPLHF

j_gene: TRBJ2-2
v_gene: TRBV4-1
abundance: once
CDR3aa: CASSQNPGENTGELFF

j_gene: TRBJ2-1
v_gene: TRBV11-2
abundance: once
CDR3aa: CASSRTVNIGTTSGEQFF

j_gene: TRBJ2-7
v_gene: TRBV2
abundance: -
CDR3aa: CASSWTSGRTYF

j_gene: TRBJ2-1
v_gene: TRBV6-1
abundance: -
CDR3aa: CASSEAGAGVSFF

j_gene: TRBJ1-1
v_gene: TRBV5-1
abundance: -
CDR3aa: CASSFRGNRGQGAVSEAFF

j_gene: TRBJ2-3
v_gene: TRBV11-2
abundance: -
CDR3aa: CASSLADRTDTQYF

j_gene: TRBJ1-5
v_gene: TRBV4-1
abundance: -
CDR3aa: CASSQDPGQGFNQPQHF

j_gene: TRBJ2-7
v_gene: TRBV7-4
abundance: -
CDR3aa: CASRSGGRYEQYF

j_gene: TRBJ1-2
v_gene: TRBV4-1
abundance: -
CDR3aa: CASSQPPGQGGASGYTF

j_gene: TRBJ2-3
v_gene: TRBV29-1
abundance: -
CDR3aa: CSVEGEGGHTDTQYF

j_gene: TRBJ1-2
v_gene: TRBV7-6
abundance: -
CDR3aa: CASSETGTGGNNYGYTF

j_gene: TRBJ2-1
v_gene: TRBV20-1
abundance: -
CDR3aa: CIAGKAQFF

j_gene: TRBJ2-1
v_gene: TRBV5-5
abundance: -
CDR3aa: CASTLVREQFF

j_gene: TRBJ1-2
v_gene: TRBV29-1
abundance: -
CDR3aa: CSVGSGDRHNYGYTF

j_gene: TRBJ2-1
v_gene: TRBV7-6
abundance: -
CDR3aa: CASSLARTSGRSNEQFF

j_gene: TRBJ2-7
v_gene: TRBV29-1
abundance: -
CDR3aa: CSVQGSSYEQYF

j_gene: TRBJ1-2
v_gene: TRBV30
abundance: -
CDR3aa: CAFPRADYGYTF

j_gene: TRBJ2-1
v_gene: TRBV29-1
abundance: once
CDR3aa: CSFERGGGYNEQFF

j_gene: TRBJ1-2
v_gene: TRBV28
abundance: -
CDR3aa: CASSLPGVTPRYGYTF

j_gene: TRBJ1-4
v_gene: TRBV28
abundance: few
CDR3aa: CASSRQGHNEKLFF

j_gene: TRBJ2-2
v_gene: TRBV5-1
abundance: -
CDR3aa: CASSFQGTNTGELFF

j_gene: TRBJ2-3
v_gene: TRBV4-1
abundance: -
CDR3aa: CASSQYTGKGVGDAQYF

j_gene: TRBJ1-2
v_gene: TRBV27
abundance: -
CDR3aa: CASSPLSERPSNYGYTF

j_gene: TRBJ2-7
v_gene: TRBV30
abundance: once
CDR3aa: CAWSSASGAYEQYF

j_gene: TRBJ1-1
v_gene: TRBV6-1
abundance: few
CDR3aa: CASSEAGTGLEAFF

j_gene: TRBJ2-3
v_gene: TRBV5-4
abundance: -
CDR3aa: CASSWGSGGADTDTQYF

j_gene: TRBJ1-5
v_gene: TRBV7-9
abundance: -
CDR3aa: CASRSTGQPQHF

j_gene: TRBJ1-2
v_gene: TRBV7-6
abundance: -
CDR3aa: CASSLITGPRPLYGYTF

j_gene: TRBJ2-7
v_gene: TRBV5-1
abundance: -
CDR3aa: CASSQKTGPPSYEQYF

j_gene: TRBJ1-5
v_gene: TRBV19
abundance: -
CDR3aa: CASSNRVKGNQPQHF

j_gene: TRBJ2-3
v_gene: TRBV7-2
abundance: -
CDR3aa: CASSSTTGSYTDTQYF

j_gene: TRBJ1-1
v_gene: TRBV4-1
abundance: -
CDR3aa: CASSQVTTGGTEAFF